This record covers a single T cell receptor beta chain. Its specificity is not known. Germline CDR1 reads MDHEN; CDR2 reads SYDVKM. This CDR3 has 14 amino acids. The J segment lost 7 bases and the V segment lost 8 bases, leaving 14 bases of the junction unmatched. These data come from a study of somatic mutations in cytotoxic T cells in rheumatoid arthritis. Study-wide background: Certain T-cell populations stained with V beta antibodies were FACS-sorted to nearly 100% purity, and V beta1+ cells were TCRB-sequenced. Findings and caveats of the study: Antigen targets of the expanded CD8+ clones remained unidentified.

Data came from immunoSEQ multiplex PCR; TCRdb stores just in-frame clones and leaves some out. The table has some 25,000 clones, about four fifths seen once. The study pulled out CD4+ and CD8+ cells with positive magnetic bead selection and then checked their purity by flow cytometry. The V gene is TRBV28, the J gene TRBJ2-7; TRBD1 matches 7 bases. The clonotype originates from a man aged 45-65 years in good health. The sequencing sample was made of CD8+ T cells sorted from blood. This CDR3 is CASRTRDSNEEQYF. CDR3 bases: TGTGCCAGCCGAACAAGGGACAGCAATGAGGAGCAGTACTTC.